A single sample gave rise to the 19 T cell receptor beta chains below, sequenced in a study of blood T cell repertoires in COVID-19. Generated by immunoSEQ multiplex PCR, the TCRdb table keeps only in-frame clones and is missing some. The table includes some 300,000 clones, 90% detected once. Material: PBMCs or T cells enriched from blood (not recorded which). Receptors originate from a woman between 18 and 29 years old with acute COVID-19.

The chain joins TRBV30 to TRBJ2-4; D is possibly TRBD1 (6 bases). Germline CDR1 is GTSNPN and CDR2 is SVGIG (reference sequence). The CDR3 runs 13 residues. V dropped 5 bases and J dropped 8 bases, with 16 bases sitting between them. CDR3 sequence reads: CAWEQGVRDIQYF. CDR3 nucleotide sequence: TGTGCCTGGGAACAGGGAGTGAGGGACATTCAGTACTTC.

This clone was detected only a few times. The rearrangement joins TRBV27 to TRBJ1-5; possible D gene TRBD1, 6 bases. In germline, CDR1 is MNHEY, CDR2 SMNVEV (reference sequence). The CDR3 loop spans 15 amino acids. V lost 0 bases and J lost 3, with 9 bases in between. The CDR3 DNA is TGTGCCAGCAGTTTATCGGGGGCCTTCAATCAGCCCCAGCATTTT. Amino acids: CASSLSGAFNQPQHF.

This chain uses TRBV5-1 with TRBJ2-5; 9 positions match TRBD1. With V trimmed by 0 bases and J by 5 bases, 5 bases remained unmatched. The germline V gene encodes CDR1 SGHRS and CDR2 YFSETQ. This CDR3 has 15 residues. The DNA of the CDR3 is TGCGCCAGCAGCTTGGCCACAGGGGGCTGGGAGACCCAGTACTTC. The encoded protein is CASSLATGGWETQYF.

V usage is TRBV12-3 or TRBV12-4 and J usage is TRBJ2-5; 7 bases agree with TRBD1. The V gene end was trimmed by 6 bases and the J gene end by 9 bases; junction bases not matched to a gene: 10. The CDR3 contains 13 residues. CDR3 region: CASSPGTDRAQYF. The CDR3 DNA follows: TGTGCCAGCAGCCCAGGGACAGACCGGGCCCAGTACTTC.

The chain recombines TRBV29-1 with TRBJ2-5; D is possibly TRBD2 (6 bases). V was cut by 0 bases and J by 2 bases, with 37 bases left in between. This CDR3 is built from 23 residues. Germline V gene sequence: CDR1 SQVTM, CDR2 ANQGSEA. In DNA form, the CDR3 reads TGCAGCGTTGAAGAATCTGGAGGGATCGTCTTGCCCGCGTTAAGGCCGCTACAAGAGACCCAGTACTTC. Residues: CSVEESGGIVLPALRPLQETQYF.

V usage is TRBV27 and J usage is TRBJ1-5; D unclear. The CDR3 extends over 15 amino acids. In germline, CDR1 is MNHEY, CDR2 SMNVEV (reference sequence). Trimming shortened V by 6 bases and J by 0 bases, and 12 bases separated the two germline ends. The chain's CDR3 is CASSPGLYSNQPQHF. The CDR3 nucleotides are TGTGCCAGCAGCCCTGGACTGTATAGCAATCAGCCCCAGCATTTT.

This chain joins TRBV6-5 and TRBJ2-3; 9 bases match TRBD2. Germline CDR1 MNHEY, CDR2 SVGAGI. V was clipped by 6 bases and J by 0 bases; unmatched bases: 4. The CDR3 sequence is 15 residues long. The CDR3 loop is CASRKTSGSTDTQYF. CDR3 nucleotides: TGTGCCAGCAGAAAAACTAGCGGGAGCACAGATACGCAGTATTTT.

V and J are TRBV5-1 and TRBJ1-1, with a tentative D call TRBD1 (6 bases). The ends were cut back, 4 bases at V and 0 bases at J, with 10 bases in the middle. CDR1 and CDR2 from the germline V gene are SGHRS and YFSETQ. The CDR3 sequence is 14 residues long. The CDR3, as DNA: TGCGCCAGCAGCGGACAGCCAATGAACACTGAAGCTTTCTTT. Its translation is CASSGQPMNTEAFF.

The V and J genes are TRBV27 and TRBJ2-1; D perhaps matches TRBD2 (6 bases). Germline-derived CDR1 and CDR2 are MNHEY and SMNVEV (reference sequence). CDR3 length equals 15 residues. Trimming left V 4 bases short and J 3 bases short, with 13 bases between. The CDR3 sequence: CASSSGGIVYNEQFF. The DNA of the CDR3 is TGTGCCAGCAGTTCAGGCGGGATTGTCTACAATGAGCAGTTCTTC.

The chain links TRBV19 to TRBJ1-2; 7 nucleotides agree with TRBD1. The CDR3 consists of 13 residues. V was pared by 6 bases and J by 5 bases, with 6 bases of the junction left unmatched. Germline CDR1 reads LNHDA; CDR2 reads SQIVND (reference sequence). CDR3 nucleotide sequence: TGTGCCAGTAGCAACGACAGGGTTTATGGCTACACCTTC. This translates into CASSNDRVYGYTF.

Note on this clone: The DNA is omitted, as the CDR3 cannot be located on it reliably, and the CDR3 follows TCRdb's listing. The chain has TRBV21-1 and TRBJ1-1. TRBV21-1 is a recognized pseudogene. The CDR3 sequence runs 14 residues, both termini included. This CDR3 is CASSKVGGGTEAFF.

J is TRBJ2-5 and V is TRBV24-1; a weak D match, TRBD2 (6 bases). The CDR3 has 15 residues. V was cut by 3 bases and J by 2 bases, with 12 bases left in between. The germline V gene encodes CDR1 KGHDR and CDR2 SFDVKD. CDR3 coding DNA: TGTGCCACCAGTGATGGGGGGACTGCTCAAGAGACCCAGTACTTC. Its protein is CATSDGGTAQETQYF.

The chain recombines TRBV7-3 with TRBJ1-1; 8 bases agree with TRBD1. J gave up 4 bases and V 6 bases, and 7 bases lay outside the gene matches. The CDR3 totals 14 residues. The germline V gene has CDR1 SGHTA and CDR2 FQGTGA. CDR3 loop: CASSGQGTSTEAFF. DNA for the CDR3: TGTGCCAGCAGTGGACAGGGAACAAGCACTGAAGCTTTCTTT.

The V gene is TRBV29-1, the J gene TRBJ2-2; perhaps TRBD2 as D (5 bases). Per the germline V gene, CDR1 is SQVTM and CDR2 is ANQGSEA. V was pared by 6 bases and J by 6 bases, with 14 bases between. This CDR3 has 13 amino acids. The CDR3 region is CSVTRTASGELFF. The CDR3 DNA reads TGCAGCGTCACCCGGACTGCGTCCGGGGAGCTGTTTTTT.

The count of this clone is one. V is TRBV12-3 or TRBV12-4 and J is TRBJ1-3; D may be TRBD1 (5 bases). The V end was cut by 3 bases, the J end by 10 bases, with 13 bases between. There are 13 residues in the CDR3. The CDR3 here is CASSFRPGGTIYF. In DNA, the CDR3 is TGTGCCAGCAGTTTCCGGCCGGGGGGTACCATATATTTT.

The genes are TRBV5-1 and TRBJ2-7; the D gene is possibly TRBD1 (6 bases). CDR3 size: 16 residues. Trimming took 4 bases from V and 2 from J, leaving 19 bases between them. CDR1 SGHRS and CDR2 YFSETQ come from the germline V gene. Written as DNA, the CDR3 is TGCGCCAGCAGCCCCACGAAAACCGGACAGCCCTACGAGCAGTACTTC. Its translation: CASSPTKTGQPYEQYF. The full variable domain, its missing parts supplied by reference TRBV5-1 and TRBJ2-7, is KAGVTQTPRYLIKTRGQQVTLSCSPISGHRSVSWYQQTPGQGLQFLFEYFSETQRNKGNFPGRFSGRQFSNSRSEMNVSTLELGDSALYLCASSPTKTGQPYEQYFGPGTRLTVT.

The chain joins TRBV9 to TRBJ2-1; 13 nucleotides line up with TRBD2. The CDR3 consists of 15 residues. Germline values: CDR1 SGDLS, CDR2 YYNGEE. V lost 4 bases, J lost 10 bases, and 8 bases stayed unmatched. The CDR3 nucleotides read TGTGCCAGCAGCCCCACCGGGACTAGCGGGACGGAGCAGTTCTTC. Protein: CASSPTGTSGTEQFF.

The chain joins TRBV5-8 to TRBJ1-2; 8 nucleotides match TRBD1. The germline V gene has CDR1 SGHTS and CDR2 YDEGEE. Trimming took 0 bases from V and 0 from J; bases not matched to a gene: 4. This CDR3 has 16 amino acids. In DNA, the CDR3 is TGTGCCAGCAGCTTGGAACCGGGACAGGCTAACTATGGCTACACCTTC. Translation gives CASSLEPGQANYGYTF.

This chain uses TRBV29-1 with TRBJ1-1, with 7 bases fitting TRBD1. There are 14 residues in the CDR3. Germline CDR1 is SQVTM and CDR2 is ANQGSEA. With 3 bases clipped from V and 5 bases from J, the junction kept 9 bases outside the gene matches. DNA of the CDR3: TGCAGCGTTGATTCAGGGGGTGCGGGGACTGAAGCTTTCTTT. The encoded protein is CSVDSGGAGTEAFF.